This TCR beta chain comes out of a study of T cell repertoires in cytomegalovirus infection. Germline V gene lookup returns CDR1 MDHEN and CDR2 SYDVKM. With V trimmed by 6 bases and J by 2 bases, 18 bases remained unmatched. The CDR3 contains 18 residues. Via MiXCR, TCRdb re-called the reads, giving one row per CDR3 protein. Among under 800,000 distinct CDR3 sequences listed, roughly 24% were seen once. This clonotype originated in a human donor in good health (CMV status not recorded). Some clones in this sample may be carry-over from other donors' samples. The specimen sequenced was CD8+ T cells from PBMCs. The chain joins TRBV28 to TRBJ2-7; 8 bases align to TRBD1. CDR3 amino acids: CASRYRARSGTGAYEQYV. In DNA, the CDR3 is TGTGCCAGCAGATATCGAGCCAGGTCCGGGACAGGAGCCTACGAGCAGTACGTC.